These 20 T cell receptor beta chains came from one sample sequenced in a study of blood T cells in healthy people across ages. A second PCR of 7 to 11 cycles used a sample-barcoded 5' primer and a J-beta primer mix. Each CDR3 protein gets one entry after TCRdb re-called the 5' RACE reads with MiXCR. The table lists about 580,000 distinct CDR3 sequences, around half of them singletons, with around 23% in the top ten. The specimen sequenced was blood. The source is a man older than 75 in good health.

The chain has TRBV20-1 and TRBJ2-3; D perhaps matches TRBD2 (5 bases). Germline assignment: CDR1 DFQATT and CDR2 SNEGSKA (reference sequence). Trimming took 0 bases from V and 1 from J, leaving 8 bases between them. The CDR3 is 14 residues long. CDR3 protein: CSAREPGGTDTQYF. CDR3 DNA sequence: TGCAGTGCTAGAGAGCCCGGGGGCACAGATACGCAGTATTTT.

The chain uses TRBV3-1 and TRBJ1-1; D is unclear. Germline V CDR1 and CDR2: LGHDT, YNNKEL (reference sequence). CDR3 length: 14 amino acids. The germline V and J ends were trimmed by 2 bases and 3 bases, with 10 bases remaining between them. The CDR3 region has the DNA TGTGCCAGCAGCCAAATGATTCGGGACACTGAAGCTTTCTTT. This gives the protein CASSQMIRDTEAFF.

The rearrangement links TRBV6-6 to TRBJ2-1, with D maybe TRBD1 (5 bases). The CDR3 contains 14 residues. Per germline, CDR1 MNHNY and CDR2 SVGAGI (reference sequence). With 10 bases removed from V and 0 bases from J, the gap between germline ends came to 13 bases. In nucleotides, the CDR3 is TGTGCCACCCGAAAAAGGGGCTCCTACAATGAGCAGTTCTTC. Protein product: CATRKRGSYNEQFF.

The CDR3 sequence is CASIPSGRGTDTQYF. The DNA of the CDR3 is TGTGCCAGCATCCCTAGCGGGAGAGGCACAGATACGCAGTATTTT. The chain combines TRBV12-3 or TRBV12-4 with TRBJ2-3; 10 nucleotides line up with TRBD2. The CDR3 length is 15 residues. J lost 1 base, V lost 7 bases, and 5 bases had no gene match.

This sequence joins TRBV27 and TRBJ2-3; 7 bases match TRBD1. V gave up 5 bases and J gave up 7 bases; unmatched junction bases: 3. Per germline, CDR1 MNHEY and CDR2 SMNVEV (reference sequence). The CDR3 has 12 residues. The CDR3 DNA sequence: TGTGCCAGCAGTCACAGGGGAAATACGCAGTATTTT. Protein product: CASSHRGNTQYF.

The rearrangement joins TRBV7-2 to TRBJ1-1; unclear D gene. This CDR3 comprises 14 residues. Germline V gene sequence: CDR1 SGHTA, CDR2 FQGNSA. V was shortened by 5 bases and J by 0 bases, with 10 bases between the two germline ends. This CDR3 reads CASSVRVLNTEAFF. CDR3 in DNA: TGTGCCAGCAGCGTTCGTGTCCTGAACACTGAAGCTTTCTTT.

The chain joins TRBV4-2 to TRBJ2-4; D is ambiguous. The DNA matches TRBJ2-7 better at its end, which makes the J call doubtful. This CDR3 comprises 16 residues. Germline values: CDR1 LGHNA, CDR2 YNFKEQ. This CDR3 reads CASSQGAEAHSYEQYF. The CDR3 bases are TGTGCCAGCAGCCAAGGGGCTGAGGCTCATTCCTACGAGCAGTACTTC.

The chain is built from TRBV6-1 and TRBJ2-7, with D unresolved. Trimming left V 8 bases short and J 5 bases short, with 10 bases between. The CDR3 has 11 residues. Per the germline V gene, CDR1 is MNHNS and CDR2 is SASEGT. The CDR3 DNA is TGTGCCAGCGACCAGGTCAACGAGCAGTACTTC. Its protein product is CASDQVNEQYF.

The J gene is TRBJ2-3, the V gene TRBV5-6, with no clear D. V lost 0 bases and J 7 bases, leaving 6 bases between the germline ends. CDR1 and CDR2 from the germline V gene are SGHDT and YYEEEE. This CDR3 comprises 12 residues. The CDR3, as DNA: TGTGCCAGCAGCTTGGGGAGCAATACGCAGTATTTT. It codes for CASSLGSNTQYF.

J is TRBJ2-4 and V is TRBV7-2; the D gene could be TRBD1 or TRBD2 (5 bases each). Trimming shortened V by 5 bases and J by 6 bases, and 14 bases separated the two germline ends. The CDR3 has 14 amino acids. Germline-derived CDR1 and CDR2 are SGHTA and FQGNSA. CDR3: CASSRDGMANIQYF. CDR3 coding DNA: TGTGCCAGCAGCAGGGACGGGATGGCAAACATTCAGTACTTC.

The chain carries TRBV4-3 and TRBJ2-1; 7 bases map to TRBD1. The germline V gene has CDR1 LGHNA and CDR2 YSLEER. This CDR3 comprises 14 residues. J lost 6 bases, V lost 4 bases, and 6 bases had no gene match. CDR3 in DNA: TGCGCCAGCAGCCGCAACCGGGACAGCAATGAGCAGTTCTTC. It yields the protein CASSRNRDSNEQFF.

This clonotype was found many times. The chain couples TRBV9 to TRBJ2-3, with D perhaps matching TRBD2 (6 bases). This CDR3 is built from 17 residues. V lost 4 bases, J lost 4 bases, and 22 bases lay in between. Germline loops: CDR1 SGDLS, CDR2 YYNGEE. CDR3 in DNA: TGTGCCAGCAGCATTGGGGGGAGCAATTCGCAGGCAGATACGCAGTATTTT. Translated, it gives CASSIGGSNSQADTQYF.

The chain links TRBV9 to TRBJ2-2; TRBD2 agrees at 7 bases. This CDR3 spans 15 amino acids. V was pared by 4 bases and J by 5 bases, with 8 bases of the junction left unmatched. Germline assignment: CDR1 SGDLS and CDR2 YYNGEE. CDR3 residues: CASSQASGVTGELFF. CDR3 bases: TGTGCCAGCAGCCAAGCCAGCGGGGTAACCGGGGAGCTGTTTTTT.

The gene calls are TRBV20-1 and TRBJ1-5; 7 bases agree with TRBD1. With V trimmed by 4 bases and J by 1 base, 4 bases remained unmatched. Germline CDR1 is DFQATT and CDR2 is SNEGSKA (reference sequence). The CDR3 consists of 14 residues. The CDR3 here is CSANAQGSNQPQHF. DNA of the CDR3: TGCAGTGCTAATGCACAGGGGAGCAATCAGCCCCAGCATTTT.

CDR3 nucleotide sequence: TGCGCCAGCAGCTTGGCCAGGGGAGGTACTGAAGCTTTCTTT. It translates to CASSLARGGTEAFF. The gene calls are TRBV5-1 and TRBJ1-1; D may be TRBD1 (6 bases). Trimming took 0 bases from V and 5 from J, leaving 11 bases between them. This CDR3 is built from 14 residues. Germline CDR1 and CDR2: SGHRS and YFSETQ.

This clonotype was seen only a few times. The chain couples TRBV9 to TRBJ2-1; 8 bases are shared with TRBD2. Trimming removed 4 bases from V and 4 bases from J; junction bases left unmatched: 13. The CDR3 spans 17 residues. From germline, CDR1 is SGDLS and CDR2 YYNGEE. The CDR3 spells CASSPRSGSLAYNEQFF. The CDR3 DNA reads as TGTGCCAGCAGCCCCAGGAGCGGGAGCCTTGCTTACAATGAGCAGTTCTTC.

V and J are TRBV29-1 and TRBJ2-5, with D perhaps TRBD2 (6 bases). TRBJ2-7 matches the DNA end more closely, so the J call is doubtful. The length of the CDR3 is 13 residues. From germline, CDR1 is SQVTM and CDR2 ANQGSEA. The chain's CDR3 is CSVGGPGGYEQYF. CDR3 nucleotides: TGCAGCGTTGGGGGTCCCGGGGGATACGAGCAGTACTTC.

This clonotype was seen more than once but under ten times. CDR3 in amino acids: CASSLVYLTPSGANVLTF. CDR3 coding DNA: TGTGCCAGCAGCTTAGTTTATCTCACACCCTCTGGGGCCAACGTCCTGACTTTC. The chain joins TRBV7-2 to TRBJ2-6; D is ambiguous. V lost 1 base and J lost 0, with 13 bases in between. CDR3 length equals 18 residues. Germline CDR1 and CDR2: SGHTA and FQGNSA.

The gene calls are TRBV14 and TRBJ2-1; D call uncertain. Per the germline V gene, CDR1 is SGHDN and CDR2 is FVKESK. The V end was cut by 1 base, the J end by 2 bases, with 12 bases between. The CDR3 is 16 amino acids. CDR3: CASSQGAGPAYNEQFF. CDR3 bases: TGTGCCAGCAGCCAAGGGGCCGGGCCTGCCTACAATGAGCAGTTCTTC.

V usage is TRBV2 and J usage is TRBJ2-4, with 8 bases matching TRBD1. This CDR3 spans 15 amino acids. Germline values: CDR1 SNHLY, CDR2 FYNNEI. Trimming cost V 2 bases and J 3 bases; bases outside gene matches: 3. CDR3 region: CASSERDRYKNIQYF. CDR3 nucleotide sequence: TGTGCCAGCAGTGAACGGGACAGGTACAAAAACATTCAGTACTTC.